The following is a T cell receptor beta chain sequence with its context. Its specificity is not known. The germline gives CDR1 SGHRS, CDR2 YFSETQ. The CDR3 contains 15 residues. V was clipped by 0 bases and J by 8 bases; unmatched bases: 5. The data originate from a study of T cell responses to AZD1222 COVID-19 vaccine. Assay: immunoSEQ multiplex PCR; the TCRdb copy retains only in-frame clones and omits some. This sample yields 96,000 or so clones, of which 90% are seen a single time; roughly 24% belongs to the top ten. Notes on the study in general: Recipients of two AZD1222 doses showed rising Spike-specific TCR breadth and depth.

The sequence was obtained from an adult in good health. Sequencing was performed on peripheral blood, taken on day 0 of AZD1222 vaccination. V is TRBV5-1 and J is TRBJ1-4, with 9 bases matching TRBD1. CDR3 sequence: CASSLGQGGKEKLFF. The CDR3 DNA sequence: TGCGCCAGCAGCTTGGGACAGGGGGGGAAAGAAAAACTGTTTTTT.